This TCR beta chain was retrieved from a study of regulatory T cells in long-lasting Graves disease. The table lists this clonotype with many counts. The CDR3 is 15 amino acids. CDR1 is ENHRY, CDR2 SYGVKD, per germline. Trimming stripped 0 bases from V and 1 base from J, with 9 bases between. Arm-PCR with iRepertoire HTBI primers amplified the CDR3 regions for these TCR beta libraries. TCRdb reprocessed the multiplex PCR reads with MiXCR, giving one entry per CDR3 protein. The sample has approximately 470,000 distinct CDR3 sequences; around 21% are singletons. Described time point: persistent/refractory GD, antithyroid drugs over 5 years with positive TRAb. The authors made the TCR library using RNA they extracted from PBMCs.

This clonotype was obtained from a female donor with Graves disease. This specimen was peripheral blood mononuclear cells (PBMCs), taken when the disease was refractory, from a patient treated with antithyroid drugs. J is TRBJ1-1 and V is TRBV10-3; no clear D. The CDR3: CAISESRRENTEAFF. The DNA for the CDR3 is TGTGCCATCAGTGAGTCAAGGAGGGAGAACACTGAAGCTTTCTTT.